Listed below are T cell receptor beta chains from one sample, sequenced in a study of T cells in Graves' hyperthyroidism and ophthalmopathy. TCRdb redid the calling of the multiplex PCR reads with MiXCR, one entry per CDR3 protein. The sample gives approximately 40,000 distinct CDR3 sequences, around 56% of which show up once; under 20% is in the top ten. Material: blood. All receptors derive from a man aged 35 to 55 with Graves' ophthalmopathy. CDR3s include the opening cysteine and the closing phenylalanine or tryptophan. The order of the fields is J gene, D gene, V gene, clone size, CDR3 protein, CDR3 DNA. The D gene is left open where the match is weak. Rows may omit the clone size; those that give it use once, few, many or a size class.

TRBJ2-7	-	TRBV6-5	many	CASSRVPSSYEQYF	TGTGCCAGCAGTCGCGTACCGAGCTCCTACGAGCAGTACTTC
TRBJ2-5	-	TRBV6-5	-	CASSYGGGKETQYF	TGTGCCAGCAGTTACGGGGGTGGGAAAGAGACCCAGTACTTC
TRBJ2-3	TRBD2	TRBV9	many	CASSGGTSGVPSTDTQYF	TGTGCCAGCAGCGGAGGGACTAGCGGTGTCCCTAGCACAGATACGCAGTATTTT
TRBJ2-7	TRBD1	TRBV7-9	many	CASSLTLQTGALYEQYF	TGTGCCAGCAGCTTAACGCTCCAGACAGGGGCTCTCTACGAGCAGTACTTC
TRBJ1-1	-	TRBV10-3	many	CAARGEISTEAFF	TGTGCCGCCCGGGGGGAGATAAGCACTGAAGCTTTCTTT
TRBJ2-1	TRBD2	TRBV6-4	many	CASSSGGAYNEQFF	TGTGCCAGCAGTAGCGGGGGGGCCTACAATGAGCAGTTCTTC
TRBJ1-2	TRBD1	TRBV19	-	CASDADRGVDYGYTF	TGTGCCAGTGACGCGGACAGGGGGGTCGACTATGGCTACACCTTC
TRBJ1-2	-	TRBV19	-	CASKLGDGYGYTF	TGTGCCAGTAAGTTAGGGGACGGCTATGGCTACACCTTC
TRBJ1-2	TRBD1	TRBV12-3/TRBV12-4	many	CASSSRQGSFGYTF	TGTGCCAGCAGTTCTAGACAGGGTTCATTTGGCTACACCTTC
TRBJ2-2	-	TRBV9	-	CANSPPGELFF	TGTGCCAACAGCCCTCCCGGGGAGCTGTTTTTT
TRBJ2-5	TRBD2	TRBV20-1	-	CSARVAGKYQETQYF	TGCAGTGCTAGAGTAGCGGGGAAGTACCAAGAGACCCAGTACTTC
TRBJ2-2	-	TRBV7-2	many	CASSLVRSTGELFF	TGTGCCAGCAGCTTAGTCCGTAGCACCGGGGAGCTGTTTTTT
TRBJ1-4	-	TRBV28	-	CASSVRGGEKLFF	TGTGCCAGCAGTGTCCGGGGAGGTGAAAAACTGTTTTTT
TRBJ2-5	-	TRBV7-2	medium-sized	CASSQPRGTQYF	TGTGCCAGCAGCCAACCCCGGGGGACCCAGTACTTC
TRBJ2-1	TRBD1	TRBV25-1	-	CASSDSGTGTSSEQFF	TGTGCCAGCAGTGATTCCGGGACAGGGACTTCGAGTGAGCAGTTCTTC
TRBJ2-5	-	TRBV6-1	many	CASSRTHTGTQYF	TGTGCCAGCAGCAGGACGCATACGGGGACCCAGTACTTC
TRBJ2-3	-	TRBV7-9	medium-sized	CASSGITDTQYF	TGTGCCAGCAGCGGAATCACAGATACGCAGTATTTT
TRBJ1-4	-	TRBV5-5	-	CVSSFFGGKLLF	TGTGTCAGCAGCTTTTTTGGAGGCAAACTGCTTTTT
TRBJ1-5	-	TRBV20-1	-	CSAQYRASGRHQHF	TGCAGTGCTCAGTATCGGGCTAGCGGGAGGCATCAGCATTTT
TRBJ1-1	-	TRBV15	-	CATKERAPNTEAFF	TGTGCCACCAAAGAGAGGGCCCCAAACACTGAAGCTTTCTTT
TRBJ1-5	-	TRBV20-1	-	CSARRGLETQHF	TGCAGTGCTAGAAGGGGGTTGGAGACCCAGCATTTT
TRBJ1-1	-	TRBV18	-	CASSNQGNTEAFF	TGTGCCAGCTCAAACCAGGGGAACACTGAAGCTTTCTTT
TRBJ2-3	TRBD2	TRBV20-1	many	CSAQTSGGLYTQYF	TGCAGTGCTCAGACTAGCGGGGGGTTATATACGCAGTATTTT
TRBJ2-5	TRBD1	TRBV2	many	CASSDRGRSGRETQYF	TGTGCCAGCAGCGACAGGGGGCGAAGTGGGCGAGAGACCCAGTACTTC
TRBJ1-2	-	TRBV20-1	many	CSGGARAGYTF	TGCAGTGGGGGGGCGAGGGCAGGCTACACCTTC
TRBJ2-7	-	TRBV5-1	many	CASSFSPTGGGRNEQYF	TGCGCCAGCAGCTTTTCCCCGACGGGAGGGGGCCGCAACGAGCAGTACTTC
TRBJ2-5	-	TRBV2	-	CASSPTIPGGEETQYF	TGTGCCAGCAGCCCAACCATCCCAGGGGGGGAGGAGACCCAGTACTTC
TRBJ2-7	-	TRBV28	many	CASSGGSIVEQYF	TGTGCCAGCAGTGGAGGGAGCATTGTCGAGCAGTACTTC
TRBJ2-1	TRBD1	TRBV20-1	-	CSARQGANEQFF	TGCAGTGCCCGACAGGGGGCGAATGAGCAGTTCTTC